Below, 31 T cell receptor beta chains from the same sample are listed, as sequenced in a study of blood T cell repertoires in COVID-19. Using immunoSEQ multiplex PCR, the repertoire was profiled, and TCRdb retains in-frame clones only, with some absent. In the table there are roughly 290,000 clones, approximately 83% of which are singletons. Sequencing was performed on peripheral blood. These TCRs come from a person aged 65-85 years with COVID-19, enrolled during active disease.

The chain uses TRBV24-1 and TRBJ2-5; 14 bases fit TRBD2. V lost 5 bases to trimming and J lost 4 bases; unmatched junction nucleotides: 11. Germline V gene sequence: CDR1 KGHDR, CDR2 SFDVKD. This CDR3 contains 18 residues. The CDR3 DNA reads as TGTGCCACCAGTGTTCGGACTAGCGGGAGGACCGAGGGAGAGACCCAGTACTTC. It codes for CATSVRTSGRTEGETQYF.

The CDR3 DNA follows: TGTGCCAGCAGCACCGGACTAGCGGTGGGAGATACGCAGTATTTT. It yields the protein CASSTGLAVGDTQYF. This chain connects TRBV7-3 to TRBJ2-3, with 10 bases aligning to TRBD2. With 5 bases clipped from V and 5 bases from J, the junction kept 7 bases outside the gene matches. CDR1 and CDR2 (germline): SGHTA, FQGTGA. This CDR3 is 15 amino acids long.

V is TRBV2 and J is TRBJ2-1; 12 bases map to TRBD2. CDR1 and CDR2 from the germline V gene are SNHLY and FYNNEI. CDR3 length: 15 residues. The V segment lost 6 bases and the J segment 6 bases; nucleotides outside the gene matches: 6. This CDR3 is CASRAGTSGLNEQFF. The DNA of the CDR3 is TGTGCCAGCAGAGCCGGGACTAGCGGGCTCAATGAGCAGTTCTTC.

The chain joins TRBV5-1 to TRBJ2-1, with 7 bases aligning to TRBD2. Looked up from germline, CDR1 is SGHRS and CDR2 is YFSETQ. Trimming removed 5 bases from V and 5 bases from J; junction bases left unmatched: 10. This CDR3 is 15 amino acids long. The CDR3 region is CASRGMGSGDNEQFF. CDR3 bases: TGCGCCAGCAGGGGGATGGGGAGCGGGGACAATGAGCAGTTCTTC. Supplemented by reference TRBV5-1 and TRBJ2-1, the full variable domain reads KAGVTQTPRYLIKTRGQQVTLSCSPISGHRSVSWYQQTPGQGLQFLFEYFSETQRNKGNFPGRFSGRQFSNSRSEMNVSTLELGDSALYLCASRGMGSGDNEQFFGPGTRLTVL.

The DNA for the CDR3 is TGTGCCAGCAGTTTATCGGGGGGGGCGGACGAGCAGTACTTC. It codes for CASSLSGGADEQYF. The chain employs TRBV27 and TRBJ2-7; a weak D match, TRBD2 (7 bases). Germline values: CDR1 MNHEY, CDR2 SMNVEV (reference sequence). CDR3 length equals 14 residues. The V and J ends lost 0 bases and 5 bases respectively, with 11 bases between them.

The CDR3 region has the DNA TGTGCCAGCAGCGGACGAAATATTGTAGGGGGCGCCGGGGAGCTGTTTTTT. This translates into CASSGRNIVGGAGELFF. The J gene is TRBJ2-2, the V gene TRBV21-1; TRBD1, as called in the table, went unchecked against the DNA. TRBV21-1 is designated a pseudogene. This CDR3 is built from 17 residues.

The chain couples TRBV14 to TRBJ1-1; 7 bases match TRBD1. This CDR3 comprises 14 residues. Germline V gene data show CDR1 as SGHDN and CDR2 as FVKESK. V gave up 4 bases and J gave up 3 bases; unmatched junction bases: 5. CDR3: CASSLRDSHTEAFF. In DNA, the CDR3 is TGTGCCAGCAGCCTCCGGGACAGTCACACTGAAGCTTTCTTT.

In DNA, the CDR3 is TGTGCCACCAGCGGAAGTTCGGGGGGCTACACCTTC. Translating gives CATSGSSGGYTF. The rearrangement joins TRBV24-1 to TRBJ1-2; D uncertain. The germline V and J ends were trimmed by 7 bases and 8 bases, with 13 bases remaining between them. Germline assignment: CDR1 KGHDR and CDR2 SFDVKD. The CDR3 length is 12 residues.

The table lists this clone with a count of one. This rearrangement joins TRBV6-5 to TRBJ2-1, with TRBD2 matching over 7 bases. The CDR3 spans 14 residues. With V trimmed by 0 bases and J by 6 bases, 2 bases remained unmatched. Germline CDR1 and CDR2: MNHEY and SVGAGI. CDR3 nucleotide sequence: TGTGCCAGCAGTTACTCGACGGGGGGCAATGAGCAGTTCTTC. Protein: CASSYSTGGNEQFF.

V gene TRBV7-3 combines with J gene TRBJ2-5, with D unresolved. V lost 2 bases, J lost 0 bases, and 13 bases lay in between. The CDR3 contains 16 residues. The germline V gene encodes CDR1 SGHTA and CDR2 FQGTGA. DNA of the CDR3: TGTGCCAGCAGCTTATATGGTATGAGCTACCAAGAGACCCAGTACTTC. Translation gives CASSLYGMSYQETQYF. The complete variable domain, with remaining parts taken from reference TRBV7-3 and TRBJ2-5, reads GAGVSQTPSNKVTEKGKYVELRCDPISGHTALYWYRQSLGQGPEFLIYFQGTGAADDSGLPNDRFFAVRPEGSVSTLKIQRTERGDSAVYLCASSLYGMSYQETQYFGPGTRLLVL.

The chain recombines TRBV5-1 with TRBJ2-3, with unresolved D. The ends were cut back, 1 base at V and 2 bases at J, with 14 bases in the middle. The CDR3 consists of 16 residues. Germline assignment: CDR1 SGHRS and CDR2 YFSETQ. The CDR3 is CASSLSILRNTDTQYF. Here the CDR3 DNA reads TGCGCCAGCAGCTTGTCTATTTTGCGGAACACAGATACGCAGTATTTT.

As to this clone: A read error may explain this, as a much larger clone is one base away. V and J are TRBV5-5 and TRBJ1-1; D remains unclear. V lost 0 bases and J lost 0, with 3 bases in between. CDR1 is SGHKS and CDR2 is YYEKEE in the germline V gene (reference sequence). The CDR3 is made up of 13 amino acids. CDR3 DNA: TGTGCCAGCAGCTTGGCAGTGAACACTGAAGCTTTCTTT. The encoded protein is CASSLAVNTEAFF.

J is TRBJ2-6 and V is TRBV19, with D unclear. Germline loops: CDR1 LNHDA, CDR2 SQIVND (reference sequence). V was trimmed by 7 bases and J by 0 bases, leaving 16 bases between them. The CDR3 sequence is 17 residues long. The CDR3 spells CASTQPEVHSGANVLTF. In nucleotides, the CDR3 is TGTGCCAGTACCCAGCCCGAGGTTCACTCTGGGGCCAACGTCCTGACTTTC.

J is TRBJ2-5 and V is TRBV5-1; 12 bases are a match to TRBD1. V gave up 6 bases and J gave up 5 bases; unmatched junction bases: 11. CDR1 and CDR2 from the germline V gene are SGHRS and YFSETQ. The CDR3 has 16 residues. This chain's CDR3 is CASNEVGTGGLETQYF. The CDR3 DNA sequence: TGCGCCAGCAACGAGGTGGGGACAGGGGGCCTTGAGACCCAGTACTTC.

The chain links TRBV3-1 (or the pseudogene TRBV3-2) to TRBJ1-6; a possible D gene is TRBD1 (6 bases). This CDR3 has 19 residues. Trimming took off 2 bases at V and 4 bases at J, with 21 bases between the two ends. Germline lookup yields CDR1 LGHDT and CDR2 YNNKEL (reference sequence). CDR3 DNA sequence: TGTGCCAGCAGCCAATTTGGGGGGGGAACAGGGACTTATAATTCACCCCTCCACTTT. This translates into CASSQFGGGTGTYNSPLHF.

The chain joins TRBV6-5 to TRBJ2-1, with TRBD2 matching 10 bases. Germline CDR1 and CDR2: MNHEY and SVGAGI. Losses at the gene ends were 6 bases for V and 10 bases for J; bases not matched to a gene: 3. This CDR3 comprises 12 residues. The CDR3 DNA follows: TGTGCCAGCAGAAGGGGACTAGCGGAGCAGTTCTTC. This encodes CASRRGLAEQFF.

This sequence joins TRBV4-3 and TRBJ1-2, with a tentative D call TRBD1 (5 bases). V shed 0 bases and J shed 7 bases, with 12 bases lying between them. This CDR3 has 14 residues. Per the germline V gene, CDR1 is LGHNA and CDR2 is YSLEER. CDR3 in amino acids: CASSQESGLSGYTF. DNA for the CDR3: TGCGCCAGCAGCCAAGAATCAGGGTTAAGTGGCTACACCTTC.

This chain links TRBV7-3 with TRBJ1-2; unclear D gene. CDR3 length: 13 amino acids. V lost 4 bases, J lost 6 bases, and 12 bases lay in between. From germline, CDR1 is SGHTA and CDR2 FQGTGA. This CDR3 reads CASSSHRQNGYTF. The CDR3 region has the DNA TGTGCCAGCAGCTCACATCGACAAAATGGCTACACCTTC. Full variable domain (missing parts from reference TRBV7-3 and TRBJ1-2): GAGVSQTPSNKVTEKGKYVELRCDPISGHTALYWYRQSLGQGPEFLIYFQGTGAADDSGLPNDRFFAVRPEGSVSTLKIQRTERGDSAVYLCASSSHRQNGYTFGSGTRLTVV.

This clone was counted a few times. The chain uses TRBV7-3 and TRBJ2-6; tentative D call: TRBD1 (6 bases). Trimming took off 5 bases at V and 0 bases at J, with 8 bases between the two ends. The CDR3 has 15 amino acids. The germline V gene has CDR1 SGHTA and CDR2 FQGTGA. The CDR3 spells CASSPTGSGANVLTF. CDR3 nucleotide sequence: TGTGCCAGCAGCCCGACAGGCTCTGGGGCCAACGTCCTGACTTTC.

This clone turned up a few times. The rearrangement uses TRBV7-9 and TRBJ1-4; D possibly corresponds to TRBD1 (6 bases). Germline CDR1 and CDR2: SEHNR and FQNEAQ (reference sequence). CDR3 length: 11 residues. CDR3 region: CVTGIDEKLFF. CDR3 sequence (DNA): TGTGTCACAGGGATTGATGAAAAACTGTTTTTT.

The rearrangement links TRBV30 to TRBJ1-2; no clear D gene. Germline assignment: CDR1 GTSNPN and CDR2 SVGIG (reference sequence). This CDR3 region has 13 residues. The V end lost 0 bases, the J end lost 4 bases, and 9 bases lay between the germline ends. The CDR3 reads CAWSVQGSYGYTF. CDR3 coding DNA: TGTGCCTGGAGTGTACAAGGGAGCTATGGCTACACCTTC.

This clone has a single count. In DNA, the CDR3 is TGTGCCAGCAGGGCTGGTACCACAGATACGCAGTATTTT. Translated: CASRAGTTDTQYF. The rearrangement joins TRBV7-3 to TRBJ2-3; unclear D gene. The CDR3 spans 13 residues. The germline gives CDR1 SGHTA, CDR2 FQGTGA. Trimming stripped 6 bases from V and 2 bases from J, with 9 bases between. The variable domain in full, completed from reference TRBV7-3 and TRBJ2-3, reads GAGVSQTPSNKVTEKGKYVELRCDPISGHTALYWYRQSLGQGPEFLIYFQGTGAADDSGLPNDRFFAVRPEGSVSTLKIQRTERGDSAVYLCASRAGTTDTQYFGPGTRLTVL.

This chain links TRBV4-3 with TRBJ1-6; possible D gene TRBD1, 6 bases. Germline V gene lookup returns CDR1 LGHNA and CDR2 YSLEER. V lost 0 bases, J lost 9 bases, and 12 bases lay in between. CDR3 length equals 15 residues. Here the CDR3 DNA reads TGCGCCAGCAGCCAAGATTACAGGGCGGGTTCACCCCTCCACTTT. Translation: CASSQDYRAGSPLHF.

The CDR3 is CASSQSTGANSGNTIYF. In nucleotides, the CDR3 is TGCGCCAGCAGTCAATCGACAGGGGCGAACTCTGGAAACACCATATATTTT. The J gene is TRBJ1-3, the V gene TRBV23-1; 8 nucleotides match TRBD1. TRBV23-1 is sorted into the ORF group, with uncertain function. The CDR3 sequence is 17 residues long. The ends lost 0 bases at V and 0 bases at J; junction bases unmatched: 4.

The chain is built from TRBV2 and TRBJ1-4; D call uncertain. Between the trimmed V and J ends, which lost 3 bases and 0 bases, there was a span of 5 bases. This CDR3 contains 14 residues. In germline, CDR1 is SNHLY, CDR2 FYNNEI. CDR3 loop: CASSDPTTNEKLFF. CDR3 DNA: TGTGCCAGCAGTGACCCTACAACTAATGAAAAACTGTTTTTT.

The rearrangement links TRBV28 to TRBJ2-7; TRBD2 aligns across 8 bases. Germline V gives CDR1 MDHEN, CDR2 SYDVKM. The CDR3 is made up of 14 amino acids. Germline trimming cut 6 bases from V and 6 bases from J; bases unmatched to any gene: 10. CDR3 loop: CASSPRGGAFEQYF. The DNA of the CDR3 is TGTGCCAGCAGCCCTCGGGGGGGGGCCTTCGAGCAGTACTTC.

The chain has TRBV4-1 and TRBJ2-5, with 7 positions matching TRBD1. Germline V CDR1 and CDR2: MGHRA, YSYEKL. The CDR3 has 14 amino acids. Trimming at V came to 2 bases and at J to 9 bases, leaving 9 bases not matched to a gene. The CDR3 is CASSQSTTGVSQYF. The CDR3 DNA is TGCGCCAGCAGCCAAAGTACTACAGGGGTCTCCCAGTACTTC.

The J gene is TRBJ1-4, the V gene TRBV7-8, with no clear D. Germline lookup yields CDR1 SGHVS and CDR2 FQNEAQ. The CDR3 covers 15 residues. V was cut by 5 bases and J by 0 bases, with 10 bases left in between. The CDR3 DNA reads as TGTGCCAGCAGCGCCTACAGTGCAACTAATGAAAAACTGTTTTTT. Translating gives CASSAYSATNEKLFF.

This clone turned up a few times. The chain has TRBV12-3 or TRBV12-4 and TRBJ2-5; D not resolved. V lost 6 bases, J lost 5 bases, and 7 bases lay in between. This CDR3 region has 11 residues. The CDR3 nucleotides read TGTGCCAGCAGGGGCCGTGAGACCCAGTACTTC. It specifies CASRGRETQYF.

V usage is TRBV9 and J usage is TRBJ2-2; a weak D match, TRBD2 (6 bases). The CDR3 contains 15 residues. Trimming cost V 3 bases and J 2 bases, with 11 bases left between them. Germline CDR1 reads SGDLS; CDR2 reads YYNGEE. DNA of the CDR3: TGTGCCAGCAGCGGTGGGGGGATTAACACCGGGGAGCTGTTTTTT. Its protein is CASSGGGINTGELFF. Drawing the rest from reference TRBV9 and TRBJ2-2, the complete variable domain is DSGVTQTPKHLITATGQRVTLRCSPRSGDLSVYWYQQSLDQGLQFLIQYYNGEERAKGNILERFSAQQFPDLHSELNLSSLELGDSALYFCASSGGGINTGELFFGEGSRLTVL.

The genes are TRBV7-9 and TRBJ2-4; D may be TRBD2 (5 bases). Germline V lookup: CDR1 SEHNR, CDR2 FQNEAQ (reference sequence). This CDR3 spans 16 amino acids. V lost 2 bases to trimming and J lost 2 bases, with 13 bases between them. DNA of the CDR3: TGTGCCAGCAGCTTATACGGGGAAGGATCCAAAAACATTCAGTACTTC. This sequence encodes CASSLYGEGSKNIQYF.